This is a list of T cell receptor beta chains from one sample in a study of blood T cell repertoires in COVID-19. The assay was immunoSEQ multiplex PCR, and TCRdb's table has in-frame clones only and misses some. The sample consists of some 170,000 clones, about 91% of them appearing once. What was sequenced was peripheral blood. The receptors were sampled from a woman in her fifties or sixties who had recovered from COVID-19. Both conserved end residues are part of each CDR3. The order of the fields is D gene, clone size, V gene, J gene, CDR3 DNA, CDR3 protein. The D gene is left open where the match is weak. Clone size is not always given. Where it is, it says once, few, many or a class for expanded clones.

>NA|NA|TRBV21-1|TRBJ2-2
TGTGCCAGCAGCCCCCGCGGGGGCCCCAACACCGGGGAGCTGTTTTTT
CASSPRGGPNTGELFF
>NA|once|TRBV6-5|TRBJ1-6
TGTGCCAGCAGTTCGCAGGGCTCCTATAATTCACCCCTCCACTTT
CASSSQGSYNSPLHF
>TRBD1|NA|TRBV5-1|TRBJ1-2
TGCGCCAGCAGCTCAGAAGCAGGGGGCTCTTGGTATGGCTACACCTTC
CASSSEAGGSWYGYTF
>NA|NA|TRBV2|TRBJ1-5
TGTGCCAGCAGTCTTCCCAGGTACAATCAGCCCCAGCATTTT
CASSLPRYNQPQHF
>NA|NA|TRBV15|TRBJ1-6
TGTGCCACCAGCAGAGAGGGCAGGGAAAATTCACCCCTCCACTTT
CATSREGRENSPLHF
>TRBD2|NA|TRBV28|TRBJ2-2
TGTGCCAGCAGGACAGGAGGCCCCGGGCGGGGGGGCCCCACCGGGGAGCTGTTTTTT
CASRTGGPGRGGPTGELFF
>NA|NA|TRBV11-2|TRBJ1-6
TGTGCCAGCAGCCGACGGGAGGGGGGTTTCTATAATTCACCCCTCCACTTT
CASSRREGGFYNSPLHF
>NA|few|TRBV5-4|TRBJ1-2
TGTGCCAGCAGCCTAGACAGTGGGGTGGGAGGCTACACCTTC
CASSLDSGVGGYTF
>TRBD1|NA|TRBV28|TRBJ1-2
TGTGCCAGCTCACAGGGGAACTATGGCTACACCTTC
CASSQGNYGYTF
>TRBD1|NA|TRBV6-6|TRBJ2-1
TGTGCCAGCAGTCCGGACAGGGGTGAGCAGTTCTTC
CASSPDRGEQFF
>TRBD2|NA|TRBV28|TRBJ2-3
TGTGCCAGCAGTTTAGGAGGCGGGGGGGCCCATGATACGCAGTATTTT
CASSLGGGGAHDTQYF
>TRBD2|few|TRBV5-1|TRBJ2-7
TGCGCCAGCAGCTTCGCGGGGGGGCGGACCTACGAGCAGTACTTC
CASSFAGGRTYEQYF
>NA|NA|TRBV7-9|TRBJ2-1
TGTGCCAGCAGCTTAATCACTACCGCCCTGTTCTTC
CASSLITTALFF
>TRBD1|NA|TRBV28|TRBJ1-6
TGTGCCAGCAGTTTAGGCGTACAGGACAGGGTCCACTTT
CASSLGVQDRVHF
>TRBD1|NA|TRBV4-2|TRBJ1-1
TGTGCCAGCAGCCAAGATTCAGGGGGCCGTTGGAACACTGAAGCTTTCTTT
CASSQDSGGRWNTEAFF
>TRBD1|NA|TRBV7-8|TRBJ1-2
TGTGCCAGCAGCTTAGCGCGACAGGGGGACTATGGCTACACCTTC
CASSLARQGDYGYTF
>NA|NA|TRBV5-5|TRBJ2-7
TGTGCCAGCAGCTCATGGCGGCACTCATCCCCCTACGAGCAGTACTTC
CASSSWRHSSPYEQYF
>NA|NA|TRBV12-2|TRBJ2-7
TGTGCAAGTTGGAGGACCCCCAAAGCCTACGAGCAGTACTTC
CASWRTPKAYEQYF
>NA|few|TRBV11-2|TRBJ2-5
TGTGCCAGCAGCTTGACTAGTCGGCAAGAGACCCAGTACTTC
CASSLTSRQETQYF
>NA|few|TRBV3-1/TRBV3-2|TRBJ1-1
TGTGCCAGCAGCCTGGACTCACCTTCTCAAGCTTTCTTT
CASSLDSPSQAFF
>NA|NA|TRBV11-2|TRBJ2-2
TGTGCCAGCAGCTTAGATCGAGCGGGCACGGGCGGGGAGCTGTTTTTT
CASSLDRAGTGGELFF
>NA|NA|TRBV10-2|TRBJ1-4
TGCGCCAGCAGTGAGTGGGGCGGAAAACTGTTTTTT
CASSEWGGKLFF
>NA|NA|TRBV5-1|TRBJ2-5
TGCGCCAGCAGCAGGCAGGGGGGACAAGAGACCCAGTACTTC
CASSRQGGQETQYF
>NA|once|TRBV5-1|TRBJ2-7
TGCGCCAGCAGCGGAGACTACGAGCAGTACTTC
CASSGDYEQYF
>NA|NA|TRBV9|TRBJ2-7
TGTGCCAGCAGCGTAGCGGCGGATTACTACGAGCAGTACTTC
CASSVAADYYEQYF
>NA|NA|TRBV25-1|TRBJ1-3
TGTGCCAGCAGTGCCGGAGGGGGAAACACCATATATTTT
CASSAGGGNTIYF
>NA|NA|TRBV5-1|TRBJ2-2
TGCGCCAGCAGCCCCGCCCAGGGTTCGATGACCGGGGAGCTGTTTTTT
CASSPAQGSMTGELFF
>NA|NA|TRBV24-1|TRBJ2-1
TGTGCCACCAGTGGAAAAAAACAGGGCCCCCTTACTCAGCAGTTCTTC
CATSGKKQGPLTQQFF
>TRBD2|NA|TRBV6-5|TRBJ2-1
TGTGCCAGCAGAGCTAGCGGGGGACTGAATGAGCAGTTCTTC
CASRASGGLNEQFF
>NA|NA|TRBV4-3|TRBJ1-1
TGCGCCAGCAGCCAAGACTCTCAGTACCTGAACACTGAAGCTTTCTTT
CASSQDSQYLNTEAFF
>TRBD2|NA|TRBV10-3|TRBJ2-1
TGTGCCATCTCTAGCGGGGGGGCCTACAATGAGCAGTTCTTC
CAISSGGAYNEQFF
>NA|few|TRBV7-2|TRBJ1-6
TGTGCCAGCAGCTTAGTTGGGGGGATTATCGGTAATTCACCCCTCCACTTT
CASSLVGGIIGNSPLHF
>NA|NA|TRBV5-6|TRBJ1-4
TGTGCCAGCAGCTTGGGCCCAGGGAATACTAATGAAAAACTGTTTTTT
CASSLGPGNTNEKLFF
>TRBD2|NA|TRBV18|TRBJ2-1
TGTGCCAGCTCACCAAGGTCGGCTAGCGGGGGACTGCAGCAGTTCTTC
CASSPRSASGGLQQFF
>NA|few|TRBV3-1/TRBV3-2|TRBJ2-7
TGTGCCAGCAGCCAAAATCAGGGTCGCTACGAGCAGTACTTC
CASSQNQGRYEQYF
>TRBD1|NA|TRBV5-1|TRBJ2-7
TGCGCCAGCAGCAGGAGAGGGGGCTTTGGGGAGCAGTACTTC
CASSRRGGFGEQYF
>NA|NA|TRBV4-3|TRBJ1-4
TGCGCCAGCAGCCAAGAAGCCCGAAGAGAAAAACTGTTTTTT
CASSQEARREKLFF
>NA|NA|TRBV10-3|TRBJ2-7
TGTGCCATCAGCAACAGGCCTCTTCTATACGAGCAGTACTTC
CAISNRPLLYEQYF
>TRBD1|NA|TRBV3-1/TRBV3-2|TRBJ1-4
TGTGCCAGCAGCCTCGGGACAGGGAATGAAAAACTGTTTTTT
CASSLGTGNEKLFF
>NA|NA|TRBV9|TRBJ2-7
TGTGCCAGCAGCGCTCTTCCCCGGGGCTACGAGCAGTACTTC
CASSALPRGYEQYF
>NA|NA|TRBV6-1|TRBJ1-1
TGTGCCAGCAGTGATAGACAGCCGCTCTACCCTGAAGCTTTCTTT
CASSDRQPLYPEAFF
>NA|NA|TRBV18|TRBJ2-7
TGTGCCAGCTCACCCCGGTCGCGGGAGCAGTACTTC
CASSPRSREQYF
>NA|NA|TRBV6-5|TRBJ2-3
TGTGCCAGCAGTTCCAAAGTGGGAGGCACGCAGTATTTT
CASSSKVGGTQYF
>NA|NA|TRBV6-5|TRBJ1-2
TGTGCCAGCAGTTACTCGAGTGTTGGTTCTGGCTATGGCTACACCTTC
CASSYSSVGSGYGYTF
>NA|NA|TRBV19|TRBJ1-2
TGTGCCAGTAGTATAACCTTTGCGGGCTATGGCTACACCTTC
CASSITFAGYGYTF
>NA|once|TRBV10-1|TRBJ1-3
TGCGCCAGCAGTGATGTGGCCACGGGGTCTGGAAACACCATATATTTT
CASSDVATGSGNTIYF
>TRBD1|NA|TRBV7-3|TRBJ2-2
TGTGCCAGCAGCCTACAGGGGTACACCGGGGAGCTGTTTTTT
CASSLQGYTGELFF
>NA|few|TRBV4-2|TRBJ2-2
TGTGCCAGCAGCCACCGCGGACTGAACACCGGGGAGCTGTTTTTT
CASSHRGLNTGELFF
>TRBD1|NA|TRBV5-8|TRBJ1-4
TGTGCCAGCAGCGGGGGACAGGGCCACGAAAAACTGTTTTTT
CASSGGQGHEKLFF
>NA|NA|TRBV5-1|TRBJ2-1
TGCGCCAGCAGCTCCCAATACAATGAGCAGTTCTTC
CASSSQYNEQFF
>TRBD1|NA|TRBV7-3|TRBJ2-3
TGTGCCAGCAGCTCCCCCCGGGACAGGGGGGTCACAGATACGCAGTATTTT
CASSSPRDRGVTDTQYF
>NA|NA|TRBV21-1|TRBJ2-4
TGTGCCAGCCCCTGGGACAGGGGAAGGGTGAAGGTCAAAAACATTCAGTACTTC
CASPWDRGRVKVKNIQYF